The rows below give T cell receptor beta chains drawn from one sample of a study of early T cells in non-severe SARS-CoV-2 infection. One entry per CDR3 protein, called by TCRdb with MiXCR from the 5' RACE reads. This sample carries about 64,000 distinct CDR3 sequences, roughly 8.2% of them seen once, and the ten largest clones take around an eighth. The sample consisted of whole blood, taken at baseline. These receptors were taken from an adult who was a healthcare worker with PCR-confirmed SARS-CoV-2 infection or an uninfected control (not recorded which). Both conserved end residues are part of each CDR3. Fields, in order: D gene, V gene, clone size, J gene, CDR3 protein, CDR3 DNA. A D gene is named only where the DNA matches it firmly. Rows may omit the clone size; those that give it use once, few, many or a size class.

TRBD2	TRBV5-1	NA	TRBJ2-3	CASKEREWSDTQYF	TGCGCCAGCAAAGAGCGGGAGTGGTCAGATACGCAGTATTTT
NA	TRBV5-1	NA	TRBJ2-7	CASEPGPGHEQYF	TGCGCCAGCGAGCCGGGCCCCGGACACGAGCAGTACTTC
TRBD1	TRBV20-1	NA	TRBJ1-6	CSAPGTVNSPLHF	TGCAGTGCCCCCGGGACAGTTAATTCACCCCTCCACTTT
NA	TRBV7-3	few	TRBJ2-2	CASSPDGTANTGELFF	TGTGCCAGCAGCCCGGACGGCACCGCGAACACCGGGGAGCTGTTTTTT
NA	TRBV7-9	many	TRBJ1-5	CASSTPNQPQHF	TGTGCCAGCAGCACCCCCAATCAGCCCCAGCATTTT
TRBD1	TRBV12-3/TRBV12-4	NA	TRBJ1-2	CASSFSVSGGFYGYTF	TGTGCCAGCAGTTTTTCGGTGTCAGGGGGCTTCTATGGCTACACCTTC
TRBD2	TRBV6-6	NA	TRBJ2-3	CASSRLAGVTDTQYF	TGTGCCAGCAGTCGACTAGCGGGAGTAACAGATACGCAGTATTTT
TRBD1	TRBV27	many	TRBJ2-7	CASSLGQGITYEQYF	TGTGCCAGCAGTTTGGGACAGGGAATCACCTACGAGCAGTACTTC
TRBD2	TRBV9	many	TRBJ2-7	CASSALSGDLHEQYF	TGTGCCAGCAGCGCCCTAAGCGGGGACCTCCACGAGCAGTACTTC
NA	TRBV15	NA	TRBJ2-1	CATSRISGAFNEQFF	TGTGCCACCAGCAGAATTTCCGGGGCTTTCAATGAGCAGTTCTTC
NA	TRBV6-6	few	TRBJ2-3	CASSYPLAIRTDTQYF	TGTGCCAGCAGTTACCCGCTGGCGATCCGCACAGATACGCAGTATTTT
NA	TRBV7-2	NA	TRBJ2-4	CASSPGLAKNIQYF	TGTGCCAGCAGCCCCGGACTAGCCAAAAACATTCAGTACTTC
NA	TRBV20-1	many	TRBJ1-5	CSATLLGGPDQPQHF	TGCAGTGCTACACTCTTGGGGGGACCTGACCAGCCCCAGCATTTT
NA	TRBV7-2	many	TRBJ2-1	CASSLVSRPEGQFF	TGTGCCAGCAGCTTAGTAAGTCGACCAGAGGGGCAGTTCTTC
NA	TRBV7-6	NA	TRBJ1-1	CASSLERASNTEAFF	TGTGCCAGCAGCTTAGAGAGGGCTTCGAACACTGAAGCTTTCTTT
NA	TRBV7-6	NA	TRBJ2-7	CASSPDPGLPGEQYF	TGTGCCAGCAGCCCCGACCCGGGACTCCCAGGAGAGCAGTACTTC
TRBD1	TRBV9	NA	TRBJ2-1	CASSVDQGAGNEQFF	TGTGCCAGCAGCGTAGATCAGGGGGCTGGGAATGAGCAGTTCTTC
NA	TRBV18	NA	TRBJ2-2	CASSPRWDSDTGELFF	TGTGCCAGCTCACCACGCTGGGACTCCGACACCGGGGAGCTGTTTTTT
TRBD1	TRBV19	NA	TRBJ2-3	CASRTDRGGADTQYF	TGTGCCAGTAGGACGGACAGGGGAGGAGCAGATACGCAGTATTTT
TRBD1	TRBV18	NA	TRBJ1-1	CASSPAGTGKVTEAFF	TGTGCCAGCTCACCAGCCGGGACAGGGAAAGTAACTGAAGCTTTCTTT
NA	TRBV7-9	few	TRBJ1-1	CASSWVFGTEAFF	TGTGCCAGCAGCTGGGTATTTGGTACTGAAGCTTTCTTT
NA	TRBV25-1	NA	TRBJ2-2	CASGGLLSTGELFF	TGTGCCAGCGGTGGCCTCCTATCCACCGGGGAGCTGTTTTTT
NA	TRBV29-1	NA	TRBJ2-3	CSSGHLTDTQYF	TGTAGCTCGGGACACCTCACAGATACGCAGTATTTT
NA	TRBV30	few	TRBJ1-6	CAWSADSHSPLHF	TGTGCCTGGAGTGCGGACAGCCACTCACCCCTCCACTTT
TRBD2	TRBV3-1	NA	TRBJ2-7	CASSPTSGRRAQYF	TGTGCCAGCAGCCCGACTAGCGGGAGACGGGCGCAGTACTTC
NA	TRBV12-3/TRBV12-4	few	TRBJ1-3	CASSKGGSGNTIYF	TGTGCCAGCAGTAAAGGGGGCTCTGGAAACACCATATATTTT
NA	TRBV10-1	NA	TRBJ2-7	CASTGTSTYEQYF	TGCGCCAGCACGGGGACCAGTACCTACGAGCAGTACTTC
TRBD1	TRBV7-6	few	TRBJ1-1	CASSEGQLNTEAFF	TGTGCCAGCAGCGAGGGACAGCTGAACACTGAAGCTTTCTTT
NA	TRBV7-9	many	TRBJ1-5	CASSLKGTGQPQHF	TGTGCCAGCAGCTTAAAGGGGACGGGACAGCCCCAGCATTTT
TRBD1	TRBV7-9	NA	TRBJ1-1	CASSGDSLFMNTEAFF	TGTGCCAGCAGCGGGGACAGTCTCTTCATGAACACTGAAGCTTTCTTT
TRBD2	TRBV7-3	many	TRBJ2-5	CASSVTAGGETQYF	TGTGCCAGCAGCGTGACAGCGGGAGGAGAGACCCAGTACTTC
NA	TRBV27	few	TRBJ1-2	CASIPPGLDGYTF	TGTGCCAGCATACCCCCCGGCCTCGATGGCTACACCTTC
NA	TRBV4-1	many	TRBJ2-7	CASSQGLLLGPGHNEQYF	TGCGCCAGCAGCCAAGGACTTCTACTCGGGCCAGGCCACAACGAGCAGTACTTC
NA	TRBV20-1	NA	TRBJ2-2	CSARDGGIGTGELFF	TGCAGTGCTAGAGATGGCGGCATAGGCACCGGGGAGCTGTTTTTT
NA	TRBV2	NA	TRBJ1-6	CACSVSRPSGSPLHF	TGTGCCTGCAGTGTTTCCAGGCCCTCCGGTTCACCCCTCCACTTT
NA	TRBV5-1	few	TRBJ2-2	CASSGQNTGELFF	TGCGCCAGCAGTGGGCAGAACACCGGGGAGCTGTTTTTT